This is a list of T cell receptor beta chains from one sample in a study of identical twins. TCRdb itself ran the 5' RACE reads through MiXCR, one entry per CDR3 protein. This sample carries 550,000 to 800,000 distinct CDR3 sequences, about 7.6% of them seen once, and the ten largest clones take over 1.5%. Separately, the same data were catalogued under a study of yellow fever vaccine responses in identical twins.

What was sequenced was PBMCs. Receptors were obtained from a young woman in good health. Both conserved end residues are part of each CDR3. D genes are given only for firm matches. Expanded clones get a size class; other rows say once, few or many, or leave the size out.

j_call: TRBJ1-2; clone_size: few; d_call: TRBD1; v_call: TRBV15; cdr3_aa: CATSTRQGSFYGYTF; cdr3_nt: TGTGCCACCAGCACCCGACAGGGTTCCTTCTATGGCTACACCTTC
j_call: TRBJ2-1; clone_size: .; d_call: TRBD2; v_call: TRBV7-7; cdr3_aa: CASSLAWTSGSTEQFF; cdr3_nt: TGTGCCAGCAGCTTAGCGTGGACTAGCGGGAGCACTGAGCAGTTCTTC
j_call: TRBJ2-7; clone_size: .; d_call: TRBD1; v_call: TRBV15; cdr3_aa: CATSRGGGQGAYEQYF; cdr3_nt: TGTGCCACCAGCAGAGGGGGAGGACAGGGGGCCTACGAGCAGTACTTC
j_call: TRBJ2-1; clone_size: few; d_call: .; v_call: TRBV7-8; cdr3_aa: CASSLAGVVSYNEQFF; cdr3_nt: TGTGCCAGCAGCTTAGCGGGAGTGGTCTCCTACAATGAGCAGTTCTTC
j_call: TRBJ1-2; clone_size: few; d_call: TRBD1; v_call: TRBV5-1; cdr3_aa: CASSLGDRAPYGYTF; cdr3_nt: TGCGCCAGCAGCTTGGGGGACAGGGCCCCCTATGGCTACACCTTC
j_call: TRBJ1-5; clone_size: many; d_call: TRBD1; v_call: TRBV12-3/TRBV12-4; cdr3_aa: CASSPDRGTVSNQPQHF; cdr3_nt: TGTGCCAGCAGTCCGGACAGGGGGACCGTTAGCAATCAGCCCCAGCATTTT
j_call: TRBJ2-5; clone_size: many; d_call: .; v_call: TRBV20-1; cdr3_aa: CSAIIRETQYF; cdr3_nt: TGCAGTGCTATCATTCGGGAGACCCAGTACTTC
j_call: TRBJ2-7; clone_size: many; d_call: .; v_call: TRBV12-3/TRBV12-4; cdr3_aa: CASSSPLMIAMEQYF; cdr3_nt: TGTGCCAGCAGTTCCCCCCTAATGATCGCGATGGAGCAGTACTTC
j_call: TRBJ2-5; clone_size: .; d_call: TRBD2; v_call: TRBV27; cdr3_aa: CASSLRGGLYQETQYF; cdr3_nt: TGTGCCAGCAGTTTACGGGGGGGGCTGTACCAAGAGACCCAGTACTTC
j_call: TRBJ1-1; clone_size: many; d_call: .; v_call: TRBV5-1; cdr3_aa: CASSEAWGEAFF; cdr3_nt: TGCGCCAGCAGCGAAGCTTGGGGGGAAGCTTTCTTT
j_call: TRBJ2-7; clone_size: few; d_call: .; v_call: TRBV7-6; cdr3_aa: CASSLAGGRYEQYF; cdr3_nt: TGTGCCAGCAGCTTAGCGGGGGGACGGTACGAGCAGTACTTC
j_call: TRBJ1-1; clone_size: few; d_call: .; v_call: TRBV3-1; cdr3_aa: CASSRDGVNTEAFF; cdr3_nt: TGTGCCAGCAGCCGGGACGGAGTGAACACTGAAGCTTTCTTT
j_call: TRBJ2-3; clone_size: few; d_call: .; v_call: TRBV2; cdr3_aa: CASWGGDTQYF; cdr3_nt: TGTGCCAGTTGGGGCGGGGATACGCAGTATTTT
j_call: TRBJ1-3; clone_size: few; d_call: .; v_call: TRBV29-1; cdr3_aa: CSVEDIQGHGNTIYF; cdr3_nt: TGCAGCGTTGAAGACATACAGGGCCATGGAAACACCATATATTTT
j_call: TRBJ2-1; clone_size: many; d_call: TRBD2; v_call: TRBV3-1; cdr3_aa: CASSPTGFSGLGNEQFF; cdr3_nt: TGTGCCAGCAGCCCGACTGGGTTTAGCGGGCTAGGGAATGAGCAGTTCTTC
j_call: TRBJ2-1; clone_size: many; d_call: TRBD2; v_call: TRBV4-1; cdr3_aa: CATTQVGLAGESSYNEQFF; cdr3_nt: TGCGCCACTACACAGGTAGGACTAGCGGGGGAAAGCTCCTACAATGAGCAGTTCTTC
j_call: TRBJ2-3; clone_size: .; d_call: .; v_call: TRBV20-1; cdr3_aa: CSARGQQALGDTQYF; cdr3_nt: TGCAGTGCTAGAGGGCAACAAGCCCTTGGGGATACGCAGTATTTT
j_call: TRBJ1-1; clone_size: .; d_call: .; v_call: TRBV5-6; cdr3_aa: CASSLDSGTEAFF; cdr3_nt: TGTGCCAGCAGCTTGGATTCGGGGACTGAAGCTTTCTTT
j_call: TRBJ1-1; clone_size: many; d_call: .; v_call: TRBV29-1; cdr3_aa: CSVKTLELAFF; cdr3_nt: TGCAGCGTGAAGACTCTGGAGTTAGCTTTCTTT
j_call: TRBJ2-1; clone_size: many; d_call: .; v_call: TRBV9; cdr3_aa: CASSPFAGYEQFF; cdr3_nt: TGTGCCAGCAGCCCCTTTGCGGGATACGAGCAGTTCTTC
j_call: TRBJ2-3; clone_size: .; d_call: .; v_call: TRBV10-3; cdr3_aa: CAIAEAVSTDTQYF; cdr3_nt: TGTGCCATCGCCGAGGCCGTTAGCACAGATACGCAGTATTTT
j_call: TRBJ2-3; clone_size: .; d_call: TRBD1; v_call: TRBV27; cdr3_aa: CASSPHRGLWTDTQYF; cdr3_nt: TGTGCCAGCAGTCCACACAGGGGGCTGTGGACAGATACGCAGTATTTT
j_call: TRBJ1-1; clone_size: .; d_call: .; v_call: TRBV7-8; cdr3_aa: CASSFHGGSTEAFF; cdr3_nt: TGTGCCAGCAGCTTCCACGGTGGGAGCACTGAAGCTTTCTTT
j_call: TRBJ2-7; clone_size: .; d_call: .; v_call: TRBV14; cdr3_aa: CASSTRGIFYEQYF; cdr3_nt: TGTGCCAGTTCGACAAGGGGCATCTTCTACGAGCAGTACTTC
j_call: TRBJ1-3; clone_size: many; d_call: TRBD1; v_call: TRBV9; cdr3_aa: CASSVVGQAVDTIYF; cdr3_nt: TGTGCCAGCAGCGTAGTGGGACAGGCTGTGGACACCATATATTTT
j_call: TRBJ2-1; clone_size: .; d_call: .; v_call: TRBV2; cdr3_aa: CASSGWQYNEQFF; cdr3_nt: TGTGCCAGCAGTGGTTGGCAGTACAATGAGCAGTTCTTC
j_call: TRBJ2-3; clone_size: .; d_call: .; v_call: TRBV29-1; cdr3_aa: CSVKEGDTQYF; cdr3_nt: TGCAGCGTTAAAGAGGGGGATACGCAGTATTTT
j_call: TRBJ2-7; clone_size: .; d_call: .; v_call: TRBV7-9; cdr3_aa: CASARDPYEQYF; cdr3_nt: TGTGCCTCAGCCCGAGATCCCTACGAGCAGTACTTC
j_call: TRBJ1-1; clone_size: .; d_call: .; v_call: TRBV5-1; cdr3_aa: CASSLVLGIEAFF; cdr3_nt: TGCGCCAGCAGCTTGGTCTTGGGGATTGAAGCTTTCTTT
j_call: TRBJ2-2; clone_size: many; d_call: .; v_call: TRBV5-5; cdr3_aa: CASSTTGSRAGELFF; cdr3_nt: TGTGCCAGCAGCACAACCGGGTCCAGGGCCGGGGAGCTGTTTTTT
j_call: TRBJ1-5; clone_size: many; d_call: TRBD1; v_call: TRBV5-6; cdr3_aa: CASSRHRGGSNQPQHF; cdr3_nt: TGTGCCAGCAGCAGGCACAGGGGAGGAAGCAATCAGCCCCAGCATTTT
j_call: TRBJ1-5; clone_size: few; d_call: .; v_call: TRBV10-3; cdr3_aa: CANIGSGHILEKVDQPQHF; cdr3_nt: TGTGCCAACATCGGTTCCGGGCATATATTGGAAAAAGTAGATCAGCCCCAGCATTTT
j_call: TRBJ2-2; clone_size: .; d_call: TRBD1; v_call: TRBV2; cdr3_aa: CASHRRDRAIGELFF; cdr3_nt: TGTGCCAGCCATCGCCGGGACAGGGCCATCGGGGAGCTGTTTTTT
j_call: TRBJ2-2; clone_size: .; d_call: TRBD1; v_call: TRBV19; cdr3_aa: CASSPEDRGRVGELFF; cdr3_nt: TGTGCCAGTAGTCCCGAGGACAGGGGGCGCGTCGGGGAGCTGTTTTTT
j_call: TRBJ2-1; clone_size: many; d_call: .; v_call: TRBV20-1; cdr3_aa: CSAIRPAAQGYNEQFF; cdr3_nt: TGCAGTGCTATCAGGCCAGCGGCCCAGGGCTACAATGAGCAGTTCTTC
j_call: TRBJ2-3; clone_size: many; d_call: TRBD2; v_call: TRBV3-1; cdr3_aa: CASSRYTSGGKDTQYF; cdr3_nt: TGTGCCAGCAGCCGTTACACGAGCGGGGGCAAAGATACGCAGTATTTT
j_call: TRBJ1-1; clone_size: few; d_call: .; v_call: TRBV10-2; cdr3_aa: CASSPGYVVTEAFF; cdr3_nt: TGCGCCAGCAGTCCAGGGTACGTAGTCACTGAAGCTTTCTTT
j_call: TRBJ2-7; clone_size: many; d_call: .; v_call: TRBV12-3/TRBV12-4; cdr3_aa: CASSPIPLGYEQYF; cdr3_nt: TGTGCCAGCAGTCCAATACCCTTGGGGTACGAGCAGTACTTC